One and the same sample provided the 18 T cell receptor beta chains below, sequenced in a study of response to subunit inactivated influenza vaccine. TCRdb reprocessed the RT-PCR reads with MiXCR, giving one entry per CDR3 protein. In the table there are over 650,000 distinct CDR3 sequences, around a sixth of which are singletons. The sample in question was PBMCs from blood, obtained roughly 5 days after vaccination. These receptors originate from a man between 45 and 60 years old who received an inactivated influenza vaccine.

The chain joins TRBV7-9 to TRBJ2-5; the D gene is possibly TRBD1 (6 bases). This CDR3 has 13 residues. Looked up from germline, CDR1 is SEHNR and CDR2 is FQNEAQ (reference sequence). V was cut by 5 bases and J by 3 bases, with 10 bases left in between. The CDR3 bases are TGTGCCAGCAGCAACTCAGGGGAAGAGACCCAGTACTTC. Translating gives CASSNSGEETQYF. The full variable domain, rest sourced from reference TRBV7-9 and TRBJ2-5, is DTGVSQNPRHKITKRGQNVTFRCDPISEHNRLYWYRQTLGQGPEFLTYFQNEAQLEKSRLLSDRFSAERPKGSFSTLEIQRTEQGDSAMYLCASSNSGEETQYFGPGTRLLVL.

The chain recombines TRBV4-2 with TRBJ2-2; 10 positions agree with TRBD1. The CDR3 sequence is 15 residues long. Germline-derived CDR1 and CDR2 are LGHNA and YNFKEQ. Trimming at V came to 5 bases and at J to 7 bases, leaving 7 bases not matched to a gene. For the CDR3, the DNA is TGTGCCAGCAGCAATACGGACAGGGGGTTCGGGGAGCTGTTTTTT. This encodes CASSNTDRGFGELFF.

This clonotype was detected only a few times. V usage is TRBV5-1 and J usage is TRBJ2-7, with D hard to call. Germline assignment: CDR1 SGHRS and CDR2 YFSETQ. The CDR3 extends over 14 amino acids. The V gene lost 2 bases and the J gene lost 7 bases, with 16 bases spanning the gap. CDR3: CASSLGDSMGEQYF. CDR3 DNA: TGCGCCAGCAGCTTAGGAGACTCGATGGGGGAGCAGTACTTC.

This clonotype was observed a few times. The chain joins TRBV10-3 to TRBJ2-1; D may be TRBD2 (6 bases). The CDR3 length is 15 residues. CDR1 and CDR2 (germline): ENHRY, SYGVKD. V was pared by 2 bases and J by 0 bases, with 8 bases between. The CDR3 region is CAISEGGSSYNEQFF. CDR3 DNA: TGTGCCATCAGTGAGGGGGGGAGCTCCTACAATGAGCAGTTCTTC.

V is TRBV19 and J is TRBJ2-1, with 7 bases lining up with TRBD2. The V segment lost 10 bases and the J segment 4 bases; nucleotides outside the gene matches: 10. This CDR3 comprises 14 residues. CDR1 and CDR2 (germline): LNHDA, SQIVND (reference sequence). The CDR3 loop reads CATQLGGFYNEQFF. In DNA, the CDR3 is TGTGCCACCCAACTGGGGGGGTTTTACAATGAGCAGTTCTTC.

This clonotype was seen more than once but under ten times. The chain has TRBV12-3 or TRBV12-4 and TRBJ1-5; D unresolved. This CDR3 contains 13 residues. Trimming removed 1 base at V and 8 bases at J, with 9 bases between. CDR3 in DNA: TGTGCCAGCAGTTTAGGGGCGGTGGAGCCCCAGCATTTT. Amino acid sequence: CASSLGAVEPQHF.

The chain is built from TRBV13 and TRBJ2-1, with TRBD2 matching over 13 bases. This CDR3 spans 18 amino acids. Losses at the gene ends were 0 bases for V and 6 bases for J; bases not matched to a gene: 8. Per germline, CDR1 PRHDT and CDR2 FYEKMQ (reference sequence). CDR3 protein: CASSLGLAGGPTGNEQFF. The CDR3 DNA reads as TGTGCCAGCAGCTTAGGACTAGCGGGAGGGCCCACTGGCAATGAGCAGTTCTTC.

The DNA of the CDR3 is TGCGCCAGCAGCCATAGGACTAACTACGAGCAGTACTTC. As protein: CASSHRTNYEQYF. The chain joins TRBV4-3 to TRBJ2-7, with D possibly TRBD2 on 6 matching bases. Germline V gene data show CDR1 as LGHNA and CDR2 as YSLEER. V was trimmed by 3 bases and J by 3 bases, leaving 9 bases between them. This CDR3 has 13 residues.

This rearrangement joins TRBV7-2 to TRBJ2-1; 11 bases align to TRBD2. J was trimmed by 7 bases and V by 7 bases; bases with no gene match: 3. From germline, CDR1 is SGHTA and CDR2 FQGNSA. The CDR3 loop spans 13 amino acids. The DNA for the CDR3 is TGTGCCAGCAACCTAGCGGGAGGTAATGAGCAGTTCTTC. Residues: CASNLAGGNEQFF.

This clonotype was found a few times. The chain carries TRBV20-1 and TRBJ1-5; 8 nucleotides line up with TRBD1. Germline lookup yields CDR1 DFQATT and CDR2 SNEGSKA (reference sequence). CDR3 length: 14 amino acids. The trim removed 0 bases at V and 4 bases at J, leaving 2 bases unmatched. CDR3 region: CSARDGTGNQPQHF. The DNA for the CDR3 is TGCAGTGCTAGAGATGGGACAGGTAATCAGCCCCAGCATTTT.

This clonotype was counted only a few times. This chain connects TRBV4-2 to TRBJ1-2; no firm D call. Germline V lookup: CDR1 LGHNA, CDR2 YNFKEQ. CDR3 length: 14 amino acids. The V end was cut by 1 base, the J end by 7 bases, with 13 bases between. The CDR3 is CASSQVGRGIGYTF. The CDR3 DNA reads TGTGCCAGCAGCCAAGTAGGGAGAGGGATTGGCTACACCTTC.

This clonotype has ten or more counts. The gene calls are TRBV20-1 and TRBJ2-1; 8 nucleotides match TRBD2. This CDR3 is built from 16 residues. With 0 bases clipped from V and 7 bases from J, the junction kept 11 bases outside the gene matches. Germline V gene sequence: CDR1 DFQATT, CDR2 SNEGSKA (reference sequence). The CDR3 nucleotides read TGCAGTGCTAGAGATCGGGGACTAGAAAAAGCGAATGAGCAGTTCTTC. Protein product: CSARDRGLEKANEQFF.

This clonotype was counted a few times. This chain uses TRBV4-2 with TRBJ2-2; TRBD2 matches at 12 bases. The CDR3 length is 18 residues. Germline values: CDR1 LGHNA, CDR2 YNFKEQ. The V segment lost 0 bases and the J segment 5 bases; nucleotides outside the gene matches: 7. The CDR3 spells CASSQEGLAGGQTGELFF. The CDR3, as DNA: TGTGCCAGCAGCCAAGAAGGTCTAGCGGGGGGGCAGACCGGGGAGCTGTTTTTT.

The V gene is TRBV7-8, the J gene TRBJ2-7; a possible D gene is TRBD1 (5 bases). The CDR3 is made up of 13 amino acids. Germline loops: CDR1 SGHVS, CDR2 FQNEAQ. V shed 5 bases and J shed 4 bases, with 12 bases lying between them. This chain's CDR3 is CASSKDTLYEQYF. The DNA for the CDR3 is TGTGCCAGCAGCAAGGACACCTTATACGAGCAGTACTTC. Drawing the rest from reference TRBV7-8 and TRBJ2-7, the complete variable domain is GAGVSQSPRYKVAKRGQDVALRCDPISGHVSLFWYQQALGQGPEFLTYFQNEAQLDKSGLPSDRFFAERPEGSVSTLKIQRTQQEDSAVYLCASSKDTLYEQYFGPGTRLTVT.

Only a few counts were recorded for this clonotype. The chain couples TRBV24-1 to TRBJ2-3, with 7 bases that match TRBD1. The germline gives CDR1 KGHDR, CDR2 SFDVKD. The trim removed 1 base at V and 0 bases at J, leaving 6 bases unmatched. This CDR3 comprises 17 residues. CDR3 protein: CATSDFRTGKSTDTQYF. For the CDR3, the DNA is TGTGCCACCAGTGATTTTCGGACAGGTAAAAGCACAGATACGCAGTATTTT.

This sequence joins TRBV12-3 or TRBV12-4 and TRBJ2-1; D is ambiguous. This CDR3 is built from 15 residues. V was trimmed by 5 bases and J by 8 bases, leaving 19 bases between them. The CDR3 nucleotides read TGTGCCAGCAGTATAAGGGATAGGGTGGCAGATGAGCAGTTCTTC. Residues: CASSIRDRVADEQFF.

This clonotype was picked up a small number of times. Possible read error: a much larger clone is one base away. CDR3 region: CASSVGTDYEQYF. CDR3 nucleotide sequence: TGTGCCAGCAGTGTCGGGACGGACTACGAGCAGTACTTC. The V gene is TRBV6-1, the J gene TRBJ2-7, with D perhaps TRBD1 or TRBD2 (5 bases each). CDR3 length: 13 residues. V lost 4 bases and J lost 3, with 10 bases in between. The germline V gene encodes CDR1 MNHNS and CDR2 SASEGT.

This sequence joins TRBV29-1 and TRBJ1-1, with D unclear. There are 13 residues in the CDR3. In germline, CDR1 is SQVTM, CDR2 ANQGSEA. V was clipped by 1 base and J by 1 base, with 7 bases between them. The CDR3: CSVEVNGNTEAFF. CDR3 nucleotides: TGCAGCGTTGAAGTTAACGGGAACACTGAAGCTTTCTTT.